This is a list of T cell receptor beta chains from one sample in a study of blood T cells in healthy people across ages. TCRdb re-analysed the 5' RACE reads in MiXCR, keeping a single row per CDR3 protein. Of about 1,500,000 distinct CDR3 sequences listed, 40% to 50% are singletons. Sequencing was performed on blood. The receptors here all came from a woman in her late teens or twenties in good health. The CDR3 runs from the conserved cysteine through the conserved F or W. The order of the fields is CDR3 length, D gene, J gene, clone size, V gene, CDR3 protein, CDR3 DNA. D genes are given only for firm matches. Only some rows state a clone size, as once, few, many or a class for expanded clones.

14,NA,TRBJ1-1,NA,TRBV9,CASGKTGQNTEAFF,TGTGCCAGCGGAAAGACAGGACAGAACACTGAAGCTTTCTTT
15,NA,TRBJ2-1,few,TRBV5-1,CASSPGLTSYNEQFF,TGCGCCAGCAGCCCCGGACTCACCTCCTACAATGAGCAGTTCTTC
11,NA,TRBJ1-2,few,TRBV29-1,CTLGGSGGYTF,TGCACCCTGGGTGGTTCTGGTGGCTACACCTTC
18,TRBD1,TRBJ1-5,NA,TRBV20-1,CSAREGGQRTFSNQPQHF,TGCAGTGCTAGAGAGGGGGGACAGAGAACTTTTAGCAATCAGCCCCAGCATTTT
16,NA,TRBJ1-3,NA,TRBV6-6,CASSYTTGTAGNTIYF,TGTGCCAGCAGCTACACTACCGGGACGGCTGGAAACACCATATATTTT
13,NA,TRBJ2-1,NA,TRBV11-2,CASSIRGWHEQFF,TGTGCCAGCAGCATCAGGGGTTGGCACGAGCAGTTCTTC
13,NA,TRBJ2-1,NA,TRBV11-3,CASSVLVEGEQFF,TGTGCCAGCAGCGTTCTAGTCGAGGGTGAGCAGTTCTTC
15,TRBD2,TRBJ2-2,NA,TRBV10-2,CASSISGASTGELFF,TGCGCCAGCAGTATTAGCGGGGCGAGCACCGGGGAGCTGTTTTTT
14,NA,TRBJ2-7,NA,TRBV27,CASSLRASRDEQYF,TGTGCCAGCAGTTTAAGGGCCTCCCGGGACGAGCAGTACTTC
13,NA,TRBJ2-5,few,TRBV12-3/TRBV12-4,CASSLDGVGTQYF,TGTGCCAGCAGTTTAGATGGGGTGGGGACCCAGTACTTC
15,NA,TRBJ2-1,NA,TRBV7-2,CASSRGGGGCNEQFF,TGTGCCAGCAGCCGAGGGGGAGGGGGCTGCAATGAGCAGTTCTTC
14,TRBD1,TRBJ1-2,few,TRBV20-1,CSATAPDRENGYTF,TGCAGTGCGACCGCGCCTGACAGGGAAAATGGCTACACCTTC
15,NA,TRBJ1-2,NA,TRBV28,CASSSQGGLVCGYTF,TGTGCCAGCAGTTCACAAGGGGGTCTCGTCTGTGGCTACACCTTC
15,TRBD1,TRBJ2-2,NA,TRBV2,CASKGANTNTGELFF,TGTGCCAGCAAGGGGGCAAATACGAACACCGGGGAGCTGTTTTTT
15,TRBD2,TRBJ2-3,NA,TRBV4-2,CASSHLRGVTDTQYF,TGTGCCAGCAGCCACTTGCGGGGGGTCACAGATACGCAGTATTTT
15,NA,TRBJ2-2,NA,TRBV10-2,CASSPQTTNTGELFF,TGCGCCAGCAGTCCACAGACGACGAACACCGGGGAGCTGTTTTTT
15,NA,TRBJ2-1,few,TRBV11-2,CASSYPRGFHNEQFF,TGTGCCAGCAGCTACCCGAGGGGGTTTCACAATGAGCAGTTCTTC
15,TRBD2,TRBJ2-7,NA,TRBV28,CACSEAGGQSHEQYF,TGTGCCTGCTCGGAAGCGGGAGGGCAGAGTCACGAGCAGTACTTC
14,TRBD1,TRBJ1-2,NA,TRBV20-1,CSARIPGQGAGYTF,TGCAGTGCTCGTATCCCGGGACAGGGTGCTGGCTACACCTTC
15,TRBD1,TRBJ2-7,NA,TRBV28,CASISRDRGLGEQYF,TGTGCCAGCATTTCCCGGGACAGGGGATTGGGCGAGCAGTACTTC
18,NA,TRBJ2-3,NA,TRBV27,CASTLSPPGAGLIDTQYF,TGTGCCAGCACCTTATCGCCCCCTGGGGCGGGGCTAATAGATACGCAGTATTTT
13,NA,TRBJ2-1,NA,TRBV9,CASETGENNELFF,TGTGCCAGCGAAACCGGGGAGAACAATGAGCTGTTCTTC
16,NA,TRBJ2-7,NA,TRBV4-1,CASSQPSGLRPYEQYF,TGCGCCAGCAGCCAACCCTCCGGACTGAGACCCTACGAGCAGTACTTC
13,TRBD1,TRBJ1-2,NA,TRBV28,CASRRQGFDGYTF,TGTGCCAGCCGAAGACAGGGATTCGATGGCTACACCTTC
14,TRBD2,TRBJ2-1,few,TRBV7-6,CASRPSGPYNEQFF,TGTGCCAGCCGACCTAGCGGACCTTACAATGAGCAGTTCTTC
14,NA,TRBJ2-5,few,TRBV6-5,CASSSQPSGETQYF,TGTGCCAGCAGTTCGCAACCGTCGGGAGAGACCCAGTACTTC
12,TRBD1,TRBJ2-5,few,TRBV4-1,CASSRTGVEQYF,TGCGCCAGCAGCCGAACAGGGGTTGAGCAGTACTTC
16,NA,TRBJ2-7,few,TRBV12-3/TRBV12-4,CASSRRQVFSSYEQYF,TGTGCCAGCAGTAGACGACAGGTTTTTAGCTCCTACGAGCAGTACTTC
11,NA,TRBJ1-6,NA,TRBV27,CASGTGGHLHF,TGTGCCAGCGGAACGGGGGGGCACCTCCACTTT
15,TRBD2,TRBJ2-7,NA,TRBV12-3/TRBV12-4,CASSGTSGPYNEQYF,TGTGCCAGCAGTGGGACTAGCGGTCCCTACAATGAGCAGTACTTC
15,TRBD2,TRBJ2-1,few,TRBV20-1,CSASRKAGVGNEQFF,TGCAGTGCTAGTCGAAAAGCGGGAGTTGGCAATGAGCAGTTCTTC
15,NA,TRBJ2-4,NA,TRBV2,CASSNTGRAKNIQYF,TGTGCCAGCAGCAACACAGGGAGGGCCAAAAACATTCAGTACTTC
14,TRBD1,TRBJ1-4,NA,TRBV20-1,CSASPHRGSEKLFF,TGCAGTGCTAGCCCACACAGGGGATCGGAAAAACTGTTTTTT
12,NA,TRBJ1-5,few,TRBV20-1,CSATQSNQPQHF,TGCAGTGCCACGCAAAGCAATCAGCCCCAGCATTTT
15,TRBD2,TRBJ2-2,few,TRBV2,CASREEDLTDGELFF,TGTGCCAGCCGGGAGGAGGACTTGACGGACGGGGAGCTGTTTTTT
13,TRBD1,TRBJ2-7,NA,TRBV27,CASGLDRAYEQYF,TGTGCCAGCGGTCTCGACAGGGCCTACGAGCAGTACTTC
13,NA,TRBJ2-7,NA,TRBV10-3,CAGGTGGDNEQYF,TGTGCCGGCGGTACAGGGGGGGACAATGAGCAGTACTTC
17,TRBD1,TRBJ1-1,few,TRBV5-1,CASSPRTGGSLGTEAFF,TGCGCCAGCAGCCCGCGGACAGGGGGATCCTTGGGCACTGAAGCTTTCTTT
17,NA,TRBJ2-1,NA,TRBV2,CASRTGMAGGQANEQFF,TGTGCCAGCAGGACAGGGATGGCGGGGGGTCAGGCCAATGAGCAGTTCTTC
15,TRBD1,TRBJ1-5,NA,TRBV28,CASSLPDRVGQPQHF,TGTGCCAGCAGTTTGCCAGACAGGGTTGGACAGCCCCAGCATTTT
11,NA,TRBJ1-1,NA,TRBV7-9,CASSLGTAAFF,TGTGCCAGCAGCTTGGGCACGGCCGCTTTCTTT
17,TRBD2,TRBJ2-7,NA,TRBV7-2,CASSPSPERGYVYEQYF,TGTGCCAGCAGCCCATCCCCTGAGCGGGGATACGTCTACGAGCAGTACTTC
14,NA,TRBJ2-7,NA,TRBV4-1,CASSQENVADEQYF,TGCGCCAGCAGCCAAGAAAATGTGGCTGACGAGCAGTACTTC
14,TRBD2,TRBJ2-5,NA,TRBV11-2,CASSSVWGGETQYF,TGTGCCAGCAGCTCCGTCTGGGGGGGGGAGACCCAGTACTTC